The 7 T cell receptor beta chains below come from one sample, sequenced in a study of CD8 T cells in ankylosing spondylitis. Study conclusions and caveats: What appeared characteristic of ankylosing spondylitis blood was a TCR beta motif of eight highly homologous variants.

A single record per CDR3 protein comes from TCRdb applying MiXCR to the 5' RACE reads. Seen here are 500,000 to 550,000 distinct CDR3 sequences, roughly 13% observed once, and the top ten hold 6.8%. These receptors' antigens are unknown. Specimen: blood, either unsorted or a sorted T cell fraction (not recorded which). The receptors originated from a male donor with ankylosing spondylitis.

This clonotype was picked up a small number of times. This chain uses TRBV24-1 with TRBJ2-7; D possibly corresponds to TRBD1 (5 bases). Trimming took off 2 bases at V and 5 bases at J, with 12 bases between the two ends. The CDR3 runs to 14 residues. CDR1 is KGHDR and CDR2 is SFDVKD in the germline V gene. The CDR3 here is CATSDSGQGDEQYF. The CDR3 DNA is TGTGCCACCAGTGATTCTGGGCAGGGCGACGAGCAGTACTTC.

The sample holds a few counts of this clonotype. The chain has TRBV27 and TRBJ2-1; D call uncertain. V lost 2 bases, J lost 6 bases, and 14 bases lay in between. The germline CDR1 and CDR2 sequences are MNHEY and SMNVEV (reference sequence). The CDR3 contains 15 residues. CDR3 sequence: CASSLRAYGGNEQFF. In DNA, the CDR3 is TGTGCCAGCAGTTTAAGGGCCTACGGCGGCAATGAGCAGTTCTTC.

The chain couples TRBV12-3 or TRBV12-4 to TRBJ2-1; D assignment may be TRBD1 or TRBD2 (5 bases each). This CDR3 region has 12 residues. V lost 3 bases and J lost 9, with 9 bases in between. Here the CDR3 DNA reads TGTGCCAGCAGTTTTGGGGGAGCTGAGCAGTTCTTC. As protein: CASSFGGAEQFF.

There are a few counts of this clonotype. J is TRBJ2-2 and V is TRBV27, with 10 bases identical to TRBD2. This CDR3 region has 17 residues. CDR1 and CDR2 from the germline V gene are MNHEY and SMNVEV (reference sequence). Trimming cost V 6 bases and J 4 bases; bases outside gene matches: 11. CDR3 nucleotides: TGTGCCAGCAGCCCCGTTGGACTAGCGGCCATCACCGGGGAGCTGTTTTTT. It is translated as CASSPVGLAAITGELFF.

This chain links TRBV18 with TRBJ1-5, with unresolved D. The germline V and J ends were trimmed by 1 base and 4 bases, with 14 bases remaining between them. CDR3 size: 16 residues. Germline loops: CDR1 KGHSH, CDR2 LQKENI. CDR3 DNA: TGTGCCAGCTCACCACTTCAGACGGAGAGAAATCAGCCCCAGCATTTT. Translation: CASSPLQTERNQPQHF.

This clonotype occurred a few times. This rearrangement joins TRBV19 to TRBJ1-1; TRBD1 agrees at 7 bases. CDR3 length equals 14 residues. V lost 7 bases to trimming and J lost 3 bases; unmatched junction nucleotides: 8. Germline V gene sequence: CDR1 LNHDA, CDR2 SQIVND (reference sequence). CDR3 in DNA: TGTGCCAGTACCAATACAGGGGCTTACACTGAAGCTTTCTTT. Protein product: CASTNTGAYTEAFF. The whole variable domain, filled in from reference TRBV19 and TRBJ1-1, reads DGGITQSPKYLFRKEGQNVTLSCEQNLNHDAMYWYRQDPGQGLRLIYYSQIVNDFQKGDIAEGYSVSREKKESFPLTVTSAQKNPTAFYLCASTNTGAYTEAFFGQGTRLTVV.

The chain is built from TRBV2 and TRBJ2-1, with D possibly TRBD1 on 6 matching bases. The V gene's germline CDR1 is SNHLY and CDR2 FYNNEI. This CDR3 region has 17 residues. V was cut by 4 bases and J by 0 bases, with 16 bases left in between. CDR3 protein: CASSGDDRPASYNEQFF. The DNA for the CDR3 is TGTGCCAGCAGTGGGGATGACAGGCCAGCCTCCTACAATGAGCAGTTCTTC.